This T cell receptor beta chain derives from a study of breast tumors, draining lymph nodes, adjacent tissues. Study results and limitations: Tumors had less TCR diversity than lymph nodes, more than nontumor tissue.

The ends lost 6 bases at V and 2 bases at J; junction bases unmatched: 4. The CDR3 consists of 14 residues. Germline assignment: CDR1 SNHLY and CDR2 FYNNEI. TCRdb re-called the multiplex PCR reads through MiXCR, storing one row per CDR3 protein. The sample lists fewer than 85,000 distinct CDR3 sequences, roughly a fifth occurring once. The table lists this clonotype with many counts. As yet, its antigen is unknown. Axillary draining lymph nodes of breast cancer patients supplied the node samples. The sequence was collected from a female donor with breast cancer. Some clones in this sample may be carry-over from other donors' samples. The chain combines TRBV2 with TRBJ2-7; the match to TRBD2 covers 10 bases. Sample: axillary lymph node tissue. CDR3 residues: CASRALAGAYEQYF. As DNA, the CDR3 is TGTGCCAGCAGGGCTCTAGCGGGGGCCTACGAGCAGTACTTC.